These T cell receptor beta chains were read from a single sample in a study of blood T cell repertoires in COVID-19. Sequenced by immunoSEQ multiplex PCR; TCRdb stores in-frame clones only, minus some. The table lists 310,000 or so clones, around 90% of them singletons, with roughly 2.4% in the top ten. Sequencing used peripheral blood. These receptor sequences come from a woman between 50 and 59 years old who had recovered from COVID-19. Both conserved end residues are part of each CDR3. A D gene is named only where the DNA matches it firmly. Part of the rows lack a size; the others show once, few, many or a class for expanded clones.

J	D	size	V	DNA	CDR3
TRBJ2-2	NA	NA	TRBV18	TGTGCCAGCTCGACCTTTAGTCACTATATCACCGGGGAGCTGTTTTTT	CASSTFSHYITGELFF
TRBJ2-1	NA	NA	TRBV9	TGTGCCAGCAGCGTCGACACGAGCTCCTACAATGAGCAGTTCTTC	CASSVDTSSYNEQFF
TRBJ2-5	NA	NA	TRBV30	TGTGCCTGGAGTCGGACTTTCACGGGAGAGACCCAGTACTTC	CAWSRTFTGETQYF
TRBJ1-3	TRBD1	NA	TRBV19	TGTGCCAGTAGTGCTGGACAGGGGGCTACAGACACCATATATTTT	CASSAGQGATDTIYF
TRBJ2-7	NA	NA	TRBV28	TGTGCCAGCACCACACCCCCAGGGTACGAGCAGTACTTC	CASTTPPGYEQYF
TRBJ2-7	TRBD1	NA	TRBV6-6	TGTGCCAGCAGTTACTCGACAGGGGCCGAGCAGTACTTC	CASSYSTGAEQYF
TRBJ1-1	NA	NA	TRBV5-6	TGTGCCAGCAGCTCGATACCCTTGACAGACCACACTGAAGCTTTCTTT	CASSSIPLTDHTEAFF
TRBJ2-5	TRBD1	NA	TRBV6-2/TRBV6-3	TGTGCCAGCAGTTACGCCCTTGACAGGGTAAGGCCGACCCAGTACTTC	CASSYALDRVRPTQYF
TRBJ1-1	TRBD1	NA	TRBV19	TGTGCCAGTCAAATAACAGGGGTCGTCACTGAAGCTTTCTTT	CASQITGVVTEAFF
TRBJ2-4	TRBD2	NA	TRBV2	TGTGCCACACGACGGGCTAGCGGGAGTTTGGACATTCAGTACTTC	CATRRASGSLDIQYF
TRBJ1-1	NA	NA	TRBV25-1	TGTGCCAGCAGTGAATATGGGGGGAGAGGCACTGAAGCTTTCTTT	CASSEYGGRGTEAFF
TRBJ1-3	TRBD1	NA	TRBV7-8	TGTGCCAGCAGTTCCTATTACAGGGGGAACACCATATATTTT	CASSSYYRGNTIYF
TRBJ2-4	NA	NA	TRBV6-2/TRBV6-3	TGTGCCAGCAGTGATCGGGACATTCAGTACTTC	CASSDRDIQYF
TRBJ2-2	TRBD1	NA	TRBV27	TGTGCCAGCAGTAAAACAGGGGGCACCGGGGAGCTGTTTTTT	CASSKTGGTGELFF
TRBJ2-3	TRBD2	NA	TRBV6-4	TGTGCCAGCAGTGTGTTGGCGGGAGGTTCAGATACGCAGTATTTT	CASSVLAGGSDTQYF
TRBJ1-1	NA	once	TRBV2	TGTGCCAGCAGTTCGGGACACCCCTGGAACACTGAAGCTTTCTTT	CASSSGHPWNTEAFF
TRBJ1-3	NA	few	TRBV7-2	TGTGCCAGCAGCTTAATCGACTACTCTGGAAACACCATATATTTT	CASSLIDYSGNTIYF
TRBJ2-2	NA	NA	TRBV4-3	TGCGCCAGCAGCCAAGGGGGACTCCTGAACACCGGGGAGCTGTTTTTT	CASSQGGLLNTGELFF
TRBJ1-2	NA	once	TRBV7-2	TGTGCCAGCAGCGTCAAACAGGGTTATGGCTACACCTTC	CASSVKQGYGYTF
TRBJ1-2	NA	NA	TRBV19	TGTGCCAGTAGTTTAGCCGGGACATTTAACTATGGCTACACCTTC	CASSLAGTFNYGYTF
TRBJ1-1	TRBD1	once	TRBV3-1/TRBV3-2	TGTGCCAGCAGCCCGCAGGGGGCAACCACTGAAGCTTTCTTT	CASSPQGATTEAFF
TRBJ1-2	TRBD1	few	TRBV6-2/TRBV6-3	TGTGCCAGCACCCCGGACAGGGGCCGCGATGGCTACACCTTC	CASTPDRGRDGYTF
TRBJ1-2	NA	few	TRBV28	TGTGCCAGCAGTTCCTCAACAGTTGCCTATGGCTACACCTTC	CASSSSTVAYGYTF
TRBJ1-2	NA	NA	TRBV18	TGTGCCAGCTCACCGCAGGGTCCTTACGGCTACACCTTC	CASSPQGPYGYTF
TRBJ1-1	NA	NA	TRBV19	TGTGCCAGTAGTATAGATCTACTCGGGGGGGGCAGATCGAACACTGAAGCTTTCTTT	CASSIDLLGGGRSNTEAFF
TRBJ1-1	TRBD1	NA	TRBV2	TGTGCCAGCAGCGAGCTGGGACAGGGCACTGAAGCTTTCTTT	CASSELGQGTEAFF
TRBJ2-7	TRBD1	NA	TRBV6-5	TGTGCCAGCAGTCCAGGGACAGTCTACGAGCAGTACTTC	CASSPGTVYEQYF
TRBJ2-3	TRBD1	NA	TRBV5-4	TGTGCCAGCAGCAAGTCGACAGGGGGAGATACGCAGTATTTT	CASSKSTGGDTQYF
TRBJ1-3	NA	NA	TRBV24-1	TGTGCCACCAGTGATTCGTTCTCTGGAAACACCATATATTTT	CATSDSFSGNTIYF
TRBJ2-7	TRBD2	NA	TRBV6-5	TGTGCCAGCAGTTACGGGACTAGCGGGTCCTACGAGCAGTACTTC	CASSYGTSGSYEQYF
TRBJ1-1	TRBD1	NA	TRBV9	TGTGCCAGCAGCAGATTGACAGGGTACACTGAAGCTTTCTTT	CASSRLTGYTEAFF
TRBJ2-7	TRBD1	NA	TRBV28	TGTGCCAGCAGTCCCCGTGACAGGGGGAGGCAGTACTTC	CASSPRDRGRQYF
TRBJ1-5	TRBD1	NA	TRBV19	TGTGCCAGTAGTATTTTACGGACAGGGGATCAGCCCCAGCATTTT	CASSILRTGDQPQHF
TRBJ1-5	NA	few	TRBV2	TGTGCCAGCAGTGAAGTCGGGGAAAAGCCCCAGCATTTT	CASSEVGEKPQHF
TRBJ1-2	TRBD1	NA	TRBV4-3	TGCGCCAGCAGCCAAGATCAGTGGGGACGAGGGGGCAATGGCTACACCTTC	CASSQDQWGRGGNGYTF
TRBJ2-7	TRBD1	NA	TRBV5-5	TGTGCCAGCAGGTCCGGGACAGGGGGCCGCTACGAGCAGTACTTC	CASRSGTGGRYEQYF
TRBJ2-7	NA	NA	TRBV28	TGTGCCAGCAGTGTAGCGGAGACCTCCTACGAGCAGTACTTC	CASSVAETSYEQYF
TRBJ1-3	TRBD1	once	TRBV7-9	TGTGCCAGCAGCTTGGGGAGGACAGGGTTTGGAAACACCATATATTTT	CASSLGRTGFGNTIYF
TRBJ1-2	NA	NA	TRBV5-4	TGTGCCAGCAGCTTCCGGGGGGGGAACTATGGCTACACCTTC	CASSFRGGNYGYTF
TRBJ2-7	TRBD2	NA	TRBV7-6	TGTGCCAGCAGCTCCCTAGCGGGAGGGCCGGGCGAGCAGTACTTC	CASSSLAGGPGEQYF
TRBJ2-7	NA	NA	TRBV15	TGTGCCACCAGCAGAGCAAAAGGGGGACCCTACGAGCAGTACTTC	CATSRAKGGPYEQYF
TRBJ2-3	NA	NA	TRBV2	TGTGCCAGCAGTGGCGTCGTTACGCAGTATTTT	CASSGVVTQYF
TRBJ2-1	TRBD1	NA	TRBV9	TGTGCCAGCAGCGTCCAAGGGACAGGGATGCATGAGCAGTTCTTC	CASSVQGTGMHEQFF
TRBJ2-7	NA	NA	TRBV6-2/TRBV6-3	TGTGCCAGCAGTTACGGAGGACGATCAGGTGACGAGCAGTACTTC	CASSYGGRSGDEQYF
TRBJ2-7	NA	NA	TRBV7-9	TGTGCCAGCAGCTACGAGAACAGCTACGAGCAGTACTTC	CASSYENSYEQYF
TRBJ2-2	TRBD1	NA	TRBV5-1	TGCGCCAGCAGCTTATTACACCGGACAGGGACGATGGTTACCGGGGAGCTGTTTTTT	CASSLLHRTGTMVTGELFF
TRBJ2-3	TRBD2	NA	TRBV10-3	TGTGCGGCCTCTGGGCGGGAGGCTTCAGCAGATACGCAGTATTTT	CAASGREASADTQYF
TRBJ1-5	TRBD1	NA	TRBV7-9	TGTGCCAGCAGCTCTACAGGGGGCAATCAGCCCCAGCATTTT	CASSSTGGNQPQHF
TRBJ2-1	NA	NA	TRBV18	TGTGCCAGCTCACCACCCGGGGGTAGCGGAAAGTACAATGAGCAGTTCTTC	CASSPPGGSGKYNEQFF
TRBJ1-4	NA	NA	TRBV28	TGTGCCAGCACCACAACAGTTTTCGGTGAAAAACTGTTTTTT	CASTTTVFGEKLFF
TRBJ1-1	TRBD1	NA	TRBV3-1/TRBV3-2	TGTGCCAGCAGCCAAGATCACGGGACAGGGGGGACGAACACTGAAGCTTTCTTT	CASSQDHGTGGTNTEAFF
TRBJ1-3	TRBD1	NA	TRBV19	TGTGCCAGTAGTACGACACCAAAAGACAGGGGGGAAAACACCATATATTTT	CASSTTPKDRGENTIYF